A single sample is the source of the 11 T cell receptor beta chains below, sequenced in a study of blood T cell repertoires in COVID-19. The protocol was immunoSEQ multiplex PCR, while the TCRdb copy is restricted to in-frame clones and leaves out a portion. Of roughly 84,000 clones in the sample, 80% were seen once. Sequenced sample: peripheral blood. The receptors were sampled from a woman between 40 and 55 years old with active or convalescent COVID-19.

J is TRBJ1-2 and V is TRBV9; TRBD1 aligns across 10 bases. V lost 1 base to trimming and J lost 3 bases; unmatched junction nucleotides: 9. CDR1 is SGDLS and CDR2 is YYNGEE in the germline V gene. There are 17 residues in the CDR3. The CDR3 reads CASSVNSRTGGDYGYTF. As DNA, the CDR3 is TGTGCCAGCAGCGTAAATTCACGGACAGGGGGAGACTATGGCTACACCTTC.

This clone was seen a handful of times. The gene calls are TRBV28 and TRBJ1-1; the match to TRBD1 covers 8 bases. The CDR3 extends over 14 amino acids. Germline V gene sequence: CDR1 MDHEN, CDR2 SYDVKM. The J segment lost 4 bases and the V segment lost 4 bases, leaving 5 bases of the junction unmatched. CDR3 nucleotide sequence: TGTGCCAGCAGTTCTAGAACAGGGGGCACTGAAGCTTTCTTT. Its protein product is CASSSRTGGTEAFF.

This chain uses TRBV9 with TRBJ2-5; 13 positions agree with TRBD2. Germline CDR1 is SGDLS and CDR2 is YYNGEE. The CDR3 runs 20 residues. Losses at the gene ends were 2 bases for V and 5 bases for J; bases not matched to a gene: 18. This chain's CDR3 is CASSVLPVAVLAGGDETQYF. The CDR3 DNA follows: TGTGCCAGCAGCGTTCTTCCGGTCGCAGTACTAGCGGGAGGGGATGAGACCCAGTACTTC.

This clone was detected a few times. The chain carries TRBV20-1 and TRBJ1-4; D remains unclear. CDR1 and CDR2 (germline): DFQATT, SNEGSKA (reference sequence). V shed 3 bases and J shed 8 bases, with 7 bases lying between them. This CDR3 is built from 11 residues. In DNA, the CDR3 is TGCAGTGCTAGTAGTCAGGAAAAACTGTTTTTT. It specifies CSASSQEKLFF.

The chain employs TRBV7-9 and TRBJ2-3, with no clear D. The CDR3 runs 13 residues. Per the germline V gene, CDR1 is SEHNR and CDR2 is FQNEAQ (reference sequence). The germline V and J ends were trimmed by 0 bases and 2 bases, with 3 bases remaining between them. CDR3 protein: CASSLAVTDTQYF. DNA for the CDR3: TGTGCCAGCAGCTTAGCCGTCACAGATACGCAGTATTTT.

Only one count was recorded for this clone. This rearrangement joins TRBV7-9 to TRBJ2-7; TRBD1 might be the D (6 bases). The CDR3 runs 14 residues. Germline V gene lookup returns CDR1 SEHNR and CDR2 FQNEAQ (reference sequence). Between the trimmed V and J ends, which lost 5 bases and 6 bases, there was a span of 17 bases. The CDR3 loop reads CASSHPAGAGEQYF. The CDR3 coding sequence is TGTGCCAGCAGCCACCCAGCAGGGGCGGGCGAGCAGTACTTC. The full variable domain, rest sourced from reference TRBV7-9 and TRBJ2-7, is DTGVSQNPRHKITKRGQNVTFRCDPISEHNRLYWYRQTLGQGPEFLTYFQNEAQLEKSRLLSDRFSAERPKGSFSTLEIQRTEQGDSAMYLCASSHPAGAGEQYFGPGTRLTVT.

The V and J genes are TRBV12-3 or TRBV12-4 and TRBJ2-7, with D possibly TRBD2 on 6 matching bases. The CDR3 extends over 12 amino acids. V was shortened by 8 bases and J by 1 base, with 9 bases between the two germline ends. In DNA form, the CDR3 reads TGTGCCAGCGCGGGGAGTTCCTACGAGCAGTACTTC. Protein: CASAGSSYEQYF.

The chain employs TRBV11-1 and TRBJ2-2; 11 nucleotides line up with TRBD1. The CDR3 has 16 residues. The germline gives CDR1 SGHAT, CDR2 FQDESV (reference sequence). The ends lost 4 bases at V and 7 bases at J; junction bases unmatched: 8. For the CDR3, the DNA is TGTGCCAGCAGCTCCTCCCGGGACAGGGGGGACGGGGAGCTGTTTTTT. Its protein is CASSSSRDRGDGELFF.

V gene TRBV6-6 combines with J gene TRBJ2-1; the D is unclear. From germline, CDR1 is MNHNY and CDR2 SVGAGI (reference sequence). Deletions cut 0 bases from V and 4 bases from J, with 4 bases between. This CDR3 comprises 13 residues. CDR3 bases: TGTGCCAGCAGTTACTCAGAGTACAATGAGCAGTTCTTC. The encoded protein is CASSYSEYNEQFF.

The V call is TRBV5-1, the J call TRBJ1-2, with a possible D match to TRBD1 (6 bases). The CDR3 runs to 12 residues. Germline V lookup: CDR1 SGHRS, CDR2 YFSETQ. Trimming took 1 base from V and 6 from J, leaving 7 bases between them. Written as DNA, the CDR3 is TGCGCCAGCAGCTTGTCAGGGGATGGCTACACCTTC. Amino acid sequence: CASSLSGDGYTF.

The V call is TRBV11-2, the J call TRBJ1-1; 9 bases agree with TRBD1. J gave up 3 bases and V 4 bases, and 6 bases lay outside the gene matches. Germline V gives CDR1 SGHAT, CDR2 FQNNGV. This CDR3 comprises 15 residues. The CDR3 here is CASSSRTGVYTEAFF. For the CDR3, the DNA is TGTGCCAGCAGCTCCCGGACAGGGGTGTACACTGAAGCTTTCTTT.